This T cell receptor beta chain originates from a study of cytomegalovirus exposure and HLA in healthy donors. Study-level results: Overall, roughly 160 TCR beta chains were annotated as cytomegalovirus-associated. Clusters of TCRs from the first cohort tended to co-occur in the 110 or so validation repertoires (as a later analysis found). It was confirmed in vitro that a few of the CMV-associated chains were specific for CMV antigens.

The assay was immunoSEQ multiplex PCR, and TCRdb's table has in-frame clones only and misses some. The table has 140,000 to 150,000 clones, about 95% seen once. Among the approximately 110 subjects of the validation cohort, separate from the approximately 660-subject first cohort, were the donors. The germline V gene has CDR1 KGHSH and CDR2 LQKENI. The CDR3 length is 16 residues. Trimming at V came to 0 bases and at J to 0 bases, leaving 3 bases not matched to a gene. The count of this clone is one. Its target is unknown. Sample: PBMCs. The chain recombines TRBV18 with TRBJ2-7, with 9 positions matching TRBD1. The source of this sequence is a man younger than 30 in good health and CMV-seropositive. CDR3 loop: CASSPPRTGASYEQYF. The CDR3 nucleotides read TGTGCCAGCTCACCACCCCGGACAGGGGCCTCCTACGAGCAGTACTTC.